The present T cell receptor (beta chain) was sequenced within a study of memory CD4+ T cells and cytomegalovirus serostatus. Study observations and caveats: About 40% of the roughly 160 known CMV-associated TCRbeta sequences appeared in CD4+ memory.

The CDR3 sequence is 14 residues long. Losses at the gene ends were 3 bases for V and 4 bases for J; bases not matched to a gene: 4. Per germline, CDR1 SGHAT and CDR2 FQNNGV. Single viable CD3+CD4+CD8-CD45RO+ cells were sorted as the memory CD4+ T cells. To note about this clone: No antigen is known for it.

Assay: immunoSEQ multiplex PCR; the TCRdb copy retains only in-frame clones and omits some. The sample lists tens of thousands of clones, 79% occurring once. This chain connects TRBV11-2 to TRBJ2-3, with 7 bases lining up with TRBD2. Sequenced material: memory CD4+ T cells from blood. This clonotype was sampled from an adult in good health and CMV-seronegative. This CDR3 is CASSFGLGADTQYF. DNA for the CDR3: TGTGCCAGCAGCTTCGGACTAGGGGCAGATACGCAGTATTTT.